The sequence of this T cell receptor beta chain was determined in a study of OX40 agonist ivuxolimab in advanced cancers. Study background: Intravenous ivuxolimab was administered to patients every 2 weeks at 0.01 to 10 mg/kg. The dose-escalation cohort had hepatocellular carcinoma, melanoma, renal cell or head and neck cancer. Previous treatment with anti-PD-1, anti-PD-L1 or anti-CTLA-4 therapy was allowed; less than 45% had received some. Three patients showed partial responses: one hepatocellular carcinoma and two cutaneous melanoma cases.

This CDR3 comprises 13 residues. CDR1 SGDLS and CDR2 YYNGEE come from the germline V gene. The V gene end was trimmed by 4 bases and the J gene end by 10 bases; junction bases not matched to a gene: 8. TCRdb's table, derived via immunoSEQ multiplex PCR, lists solely in-frame clones and lacks some. The sample includes roughly 120,000 clones, around 92% of them seen just once. The sample in question was CD4+ or CD8+ T cells sorted from blood, obtained in a trial of the OX40 agonist ivuxolimab. The clonotype was recovered from an adult with an advanced solid tumor such as melanoma, head and neck, liver or kidney cancer. The J gene is TRBJ1-2, the V gene TRBV9; TRBD1 aligns across 9 bases. In DNA, the CDR3 is TGTGCCAGCAGCCAGGACAGGGGCAGAGACTACACCTTC. It encodes CASSQDRGRDYTF.